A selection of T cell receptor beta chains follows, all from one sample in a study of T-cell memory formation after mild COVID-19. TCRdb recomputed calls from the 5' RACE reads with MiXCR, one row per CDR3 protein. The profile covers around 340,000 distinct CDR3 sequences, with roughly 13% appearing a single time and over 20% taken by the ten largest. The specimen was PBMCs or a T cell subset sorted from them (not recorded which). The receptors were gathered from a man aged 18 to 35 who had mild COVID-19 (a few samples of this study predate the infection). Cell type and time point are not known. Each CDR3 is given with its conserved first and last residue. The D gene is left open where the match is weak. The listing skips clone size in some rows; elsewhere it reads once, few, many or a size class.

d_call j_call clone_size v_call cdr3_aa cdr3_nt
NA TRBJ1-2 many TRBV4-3 CASTRQAGDSYGYTF TGCGCCAGCACCCGGCAGGCAGGGGACTCCTATGGCTACACCTTC
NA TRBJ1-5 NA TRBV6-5 CASSDTIWTTGDQPQHF TGTGCCAGCAGCGATACAATTTGGACGACCGGCGATCAGCCCCAGCATTTT
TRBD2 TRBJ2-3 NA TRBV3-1 CASSHRLAGTSDTQYF TGTGCCAGCAGCCATAGACTAGCGGGGACTTCAGATACGCAGTATTTT
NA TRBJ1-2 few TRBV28 CATLWAASNYGYTF TGTGCCACCCTCTGGGCAGCTTCTAACTATGGCTACACCTTC
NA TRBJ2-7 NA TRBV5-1 CASSLVTTSPSYEQYF TGCGCCAGCAGCTTGGTGACAACCTCCCCCTCCTACGAGCAGTACTTC
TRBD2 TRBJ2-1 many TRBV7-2 CASSLTGGVATFEQFF TGTGCCAGCAGCCTTACGGGGGGGGTAGCGACCTTTGAGCAGTTCTTC
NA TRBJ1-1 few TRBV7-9 CASSSPGRGVRTEAFF TGTGCCAGCAGCAGTCCTGGACGGGGGGTTCGGACTGAAGCTTTCTTT
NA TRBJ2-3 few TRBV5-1 CASSLGSRSADTQYF TGCGCCAGCAGCTTGGGATCCAGGAGCGCAGATACGCAGTATTTT
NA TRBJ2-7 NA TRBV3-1 CASSQDPGTYEQYF TGTGCCAGCAGCCAAGATCCGGGAACCTACGAGCAGTACTTC
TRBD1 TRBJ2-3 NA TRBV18 CASSRTGSTDTQYF TGTGCCAGCTCTCGGACAGGGAGCACAGATACGCAGTATTTT
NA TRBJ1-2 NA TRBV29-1 CSVGRDYGYTF TGCAGCGTTGGCAGGGACTATGGCTACACCTTC
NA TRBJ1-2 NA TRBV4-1 CASSQALTGRKGYTF TGCGCCAGCAGCCAGGCCCTAACGGGAAGAAAGGGCTACACCTTC
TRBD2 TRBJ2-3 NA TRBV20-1 CSATRTSGGASDTQYF TGCAGTGCTACACGGACTAGCGGGGGGGCATCAGATACGCAGTATTTT
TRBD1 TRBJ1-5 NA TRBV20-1 CSARSGPDRAYF TGCAGTGCTAGATCCGGGCCGGACAGGGCATACTTT
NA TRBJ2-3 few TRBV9 CASSVGPSTPSQYF TGTGCCAGCAGCGTCGGTCCTTCAACCCCTTCGCAGTATTTT
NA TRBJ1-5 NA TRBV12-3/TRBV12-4 CASTTAYQPQHF TGTGCCAGCACGACGGCTTATCAGCCCCAGCATTTT
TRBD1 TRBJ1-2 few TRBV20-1 CSAGGAGGYGYTF TGCAGTGCAGGGGGCGCAGGGGGATATGGCTACACCTTC
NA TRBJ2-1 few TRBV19 CASSIGERYNEQFF TGTGCCAGTAGTATCGGGGAGAGATACAATGAGCAGTTCTTC
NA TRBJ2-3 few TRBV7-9 CASRPTFDEYGSTDTQYF TGTGCCAGCAGACCTACCTTCGACGAATACGGGAGCACAGATACGCAGTATTTT
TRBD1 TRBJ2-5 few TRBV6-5 CASSSGQGTGETQYF TGTGCCAGCAGTTCAGGACAGGGGACGGGGGAGACCCAGTACTTC
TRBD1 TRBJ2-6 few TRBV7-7 CATSPGQGDPGANVLTF TGTGCCACCTCTCCTGGACAGGGGGATCCTGGGGCCAACGTCCTGACTTTC
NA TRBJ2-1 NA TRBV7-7 CASSSGIHNEQFF TGTGCTAGCAGCTCTGGGATCCACAATGAGCAGTTCTTC
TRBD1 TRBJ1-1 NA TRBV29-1 CSVGQGSTEAFF TGCAGCGTGGGACAGGGGAGCACTGAAGCTTTCTTT
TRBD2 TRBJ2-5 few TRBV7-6 CASSFPGGDPETQYF TGTGCCAGCAGCTTTCCCGGGGGGGACCCGGAGACCCAGTACTTC
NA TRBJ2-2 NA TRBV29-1 CSVEDVAVNTGELFF TGCAGCGTTGAAGATGTAGCCGTGAACACCGGGGAGCTGTTTTTT